What follows are 18 T cell receptor beta chains derived from one specimen sequenced in a study of cytomegalovirus exposure and HLA in healthy donors. Generated by immunoSEQ multiplex PCR, the TCRdb table keeps only in-frame clones and is missing some. The profile shows tens of thousands of clones, approximately 90% of them singletons. Sequenced: PBMCs. The receptors derive from a woman aged 18-30 years in good health and CMV-seropositive.

This clone was detected once. This rearrangement joins TRBV10-2 to TRBJ2-1, with TRBD2 matching over 15 bases. Germline CDR1 reads WSHSY; CDR2 reads SAAADI. The CDR3 length is 17 residues. J was trimmed by 2 bases and V by 10 bases; bases with no gene match: 9. The CDR3 DNA reads as TGCGCCACCGCCGGACTAGCGGGAGGGCCCCCCTACAATGAGCAGTTCTTC. As protein: CATAGLAGGPPYNEQFF.

The genes are TRBV10-2 and TRBJ2-4, with 10 nucleotides matching TRBD2. The junction had 10 bases not matched to a gene; V was cut back by 0 bases and J by 11 bases. CDR3 size: 16 residues. CDR1 is WSHSY and CDR2 is SAAADI in the germline V gene. The CDR3 loop reads CASSESKGLAGVVQYF. The CDR3 bases are TGCGCCAGCAGTGAGTCGAAAGGTCTAGCGGGGGTAGTTCAGTACTTC.

This rearrangement joins TRBV19 to TRBJ2-1, with 8 nucleotides matching TRBD2. The CDR3 spans 15 residues. V was pared by 3 bases and J by 2 bases, with 3 bases of the junction left unmatched. Looked up from germline, CDR1 is LNHDA and CDR2 is SQIVND (reference sequence). The CDR3 nucleotides are TGTGCCAGTAGTATTCCCGGGAGGGCCTACAATGAGCAGTTCTTC. This codes for CASSIPGRAYNEQFF.

V is TRBV29-1 and J is TRBJ2-1; a weak D match, TRBD2 (5 bases). The germline V gene encodes CDR1 SQVTM and CDR2 ANQGSEA. The CDR3 totals 14 residues. V was cut by 8 bases and J by 6 bases, with 20 bases left in between. The DNA for the CDR3 is TGCAGCTCAAGGGCCCCTTTGGCGGGCAATGAGCAGTTCTTC. Its translation is CSSRAPLAGNEQFF.

The genes are TRBV15 and TRBJ2-7, with 9 bases matching TRBD1. The CDR3 contains 17 residues. Germline V gene sequence: CDR1 LNHNV, CDR2 YYDKDF (reference sequence). The ends lost 0 bases at V and 3 bases at J; junction bases unmatched: 9. The CDR3 sequence: CATSRDHIRQGDYEQYF. For the CDR3, the DNA is TGTGCCACCAGCAGAGATCACATACGACAGGGGGACTACGAGCAGTACTTC.

The count of this clone is one. The V and J genes are TRBV4-3 and TRBJ2-7; tentatively, D is TRBD2 (5 bases). V was pared by 1 base and J by 2 bases, with 9 bases between. The CDR3 sequence is 14 residues long. Germline lookup yields CDR1 LGHNA and CDR2 YSLEER. For the CDR3, the DNA is TGCGCCAGCAGCCAAGGTCTCGGGGCCTACGAGCAGTACTTC. Encoded protein: CASSQGLGAYEQYF.

The CDR3 is CASTSEGQGVYGYTF. In DNA, the CDR3 is TGTGCCAGCACCTCAGAGGGACAGGGAGTATATGGCTACACCTTC. The rearrangement uses TRBV21-1 and TRBJ1-2; the D call TRBD1 from the table was never checked on the DNA. TRBV21-1 is a recognized pseudogene. This CDR3 is built from 15 residues.

V is TRBV27 and J is TRBJ2-3; 8 bases align to TRBD1. The CDR3 consists of 18 residues. Germline V lookup: CDR1 MNHEY, CDR2 SMNVEV (reference sequence). Trimming at V came to 0 bases and at J to 0 bases, leaving 8 bases not matched to a gene. The CDR3 spells CASSLSVAGTGSTDTQYF. The DNA of the CDR3 is TGTGCCAGCAGTTTATCCGTGGCCGGGACAGGAAGCACAGATACGCAGTATTTT.

The rearrangement uses TRBV19 and TRBJ1-5; D not resolved. Germline V CDR1 and CDR2: LNHDA, SQIVND (reference sequence). The CDR3 length is 15 residues. V was shortened by 6 bases and J by 0 bases, with 12 bases between the two germline ends. The CDR3 nucleotides are TGTGCCAGTAGCACTACATTATATAGCAATCAGCCCCAGCATTTT. Amino acid sequence: CASSTTLYSNQPQHF.

The chain is built from TRBV10-2 and TRBJ1-1; D may be TRBD1 (5 bases). Trimming took off 1 base at V and 0 bases at J, with 9 bases between the two ends. CDR1 is WSHSY, CDR2 SAAADI, per germline. CDR3 length: 15 residues. The CDR3 here is CASSEFNRLNTEAFF. DNA of the CDR3: TGCGCCAGCAGTGAGTTTAACAGGCTGAACACTGAAGCTTTCTTT.

This clone has a single count. The CDR3 DNA follows: TGTGCCAGCAGTGAAACAGGGCGTGCCACTGAAGCTTTCTTT. Protein product: CASSETGRATEAFF. This chain joins TRBV25-1 and TRBJ1-1, with D possibly TRBD1 on 6 matching bases. The length of the CDR3 is 14 residues. Between the trimmed V and J ends, which lost 2 bases and 4 bases, there was a span of 11 bases. CDR1 and CDR2 from the germline V gene are MGHDK and SYGVNS.

The gene calls are TRBV4-1 and TRBJ1-5; a weak D match, TRBD1 (5 bases). In germline, CDR1 is MGHRA, CDR2 YSYEKL. The CDR3 totals 15 residues. The germline V and J ends were trimmed by 5 bases and 7 bases, with 18 bases remaining between them. The CDR3 loop is CASSDGVGEGQPQHF. The CDR3 coding sequence is TGCGCCAGCAGCGACGGTGTGGGGGAGGGACAGCCCCAGCATTTT.

In this sample, this clone turned up a few times. The V gene is TRBV5-4, the J gene TRBJ2-1, with unresolved D. The CDR3 length is 15 residues. The V end was cut by 0 bases, the J end by 0 bases, with 7 bases between. Germline V gene data show CDR1 as SGHNT and CDR2 as YYREEE (reference sequence). The CDR3 reads CASSLEQNSYNEQFF. The DNA for the CDR3 is TGTGCCAGCAGCTTGGAACAAAACTCCTACAATGAGCAGTTCTTC.

The chain combines TRBV10-3 with TRBJ1-1, with a weak D call TRBD1 (5 bases). The CDR3 extends over 13 amino acids. Trimming cost V 6 bases and J 1 base, with 9 bases left between them. The V gene's germline CDR1 is ENHRY and CDR2 SYGVKD. Written as DNA, the CDR3 is TGTGCCATCAGGGACACTTCGAACACTGAAGCTTTCTTT. This codes for CAIRDTSNTEAFF.

The chain couples TRBV21-1 to TRBJ2-5; the tabulated D call, TRBD2, remains unverified against the DNA. TRBV21-1 is tagged as a pseudogene. This CDR3 is 17 amino acids long. The CDR3 protein is CASSRSPAAVFKETQYF. CDR3 in DNA: TGTGCCAGCAGCCGCTCCCCGGCAGCGGTGTTCAAAGAGACCCAGTACTTC.

This clone appeared once. V and J are TRBV27 and TRBJ1-1; D gene uncertain. V was trimmed by 3 bases and J by 1 base, leaving 6 bases between them. CDR1 is MNHEY and CDR2 is SMNVEV in the germline V gene (reference sequence). This CDR3 is built from 13 residues. CDR3 coding DNA: TGTGCCAGCAGTTTTTCAGGGAACACTGAAGCTTTCTTT. Protein sequence: CASSFSGNTEAFF.

This chain uses TRBV29-1 with TRBJ2-2; D call uncertain. The CDR3 runs to 13 residues. Germline V CDR1 and CDR2: SQVTM, ANQGSEA. The V end was cut by 1 base, the J end by 6 bases, with 9 bases between. The CDR3 coding sequence is TGCAGCGTTGAAGTCCAGGTATCCGGGGAGCTGTTTTTT. It encodes CSVEVQVSGELFF.

The V call is TRBV5-8, the J call TRBJ2-1; tentative D call: TRBD2 (7 bases). V gave up 0 bases and J gave up 4 bases, with 14 bases separating them. This CDR3 comprises 16 residues. CDR1 is SGHTS, CDR2 YDEGEE, per germline. The CDR3 nucleotides read TGTGCCAGCAGCTTGGGTCGGGGGGCCACGTACAATGAGCAGTTCTTC. This translates into CASSLGRGATYNEQFF.